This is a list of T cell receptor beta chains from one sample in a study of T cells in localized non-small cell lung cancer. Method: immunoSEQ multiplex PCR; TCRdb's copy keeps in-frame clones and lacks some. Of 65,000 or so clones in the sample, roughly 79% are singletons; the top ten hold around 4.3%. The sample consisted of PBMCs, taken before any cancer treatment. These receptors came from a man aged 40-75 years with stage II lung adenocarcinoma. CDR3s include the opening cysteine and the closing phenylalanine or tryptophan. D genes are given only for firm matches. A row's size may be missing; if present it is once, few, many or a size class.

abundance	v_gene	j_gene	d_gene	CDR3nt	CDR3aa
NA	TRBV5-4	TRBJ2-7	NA	TGTGCCAGCAGGGCCGGGTTTACAGAAGAGCAGTACTTC	CASRAGFTEEQYF
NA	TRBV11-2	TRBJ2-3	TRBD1	TGTGCCAGCAGCTTGCTCGGGACAGTCCAAGCAGATACGCAGTATTTT	CASSLLGTVQADTQYF
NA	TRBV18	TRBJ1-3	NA	TGTGCCAGCTCACCTAGGGAGGGGAGTCGCTCTGGAAACACCATATATTTT	CASSPREGSRSGNTIYF
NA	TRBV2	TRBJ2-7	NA	TGTGCCAGCAGTGAAGTGCGCGACTGGATCTCCTACGAGCAGTACTTC	CASSEVRDWISYEQYF
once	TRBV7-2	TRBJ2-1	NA	TGTGCCAGCAGCTTCGGCCTTCTATCGGGGAATGAGCAGTTCTTC	CASSFGLLSGNEQFF
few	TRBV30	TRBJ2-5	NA	TGTGCCTGGGGGACCTACCAAGAGACCCAGTACTTC	CAWGTYQETQYF
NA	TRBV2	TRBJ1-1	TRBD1	TGTGCCTGCAGGGGGGCGCGGAACACTGAAGCTTTCTTT	CACRGARNTEAFF
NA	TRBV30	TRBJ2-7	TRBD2	TGTGCCTGGAGTGTAAATAGCGGGAGGTACGAGCAGTACTTC	CAWSVNSGRYEQYF
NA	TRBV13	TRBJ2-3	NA	TGTGCCAGCAGCTCCATTACGCCCGATACTTACTTCACAGATACGCAGTATTTT	CASSSITPDTYFTDTQYF
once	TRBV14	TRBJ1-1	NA	TGTGCCAGCAGCCAAGTTTGGGGGGACACTGAAGCTTTCTTT	CASSQVWGDTEAFF
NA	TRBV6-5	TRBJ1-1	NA	TGTGCCAGCAGCCCGGGGAACACTGAAGCTTTCTTT	CASSPGNTEAFF
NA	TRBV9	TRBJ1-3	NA	TGTGCCAGCAGCGTAGATATAGCCAGTCGAAACACCATATATTTT	CASSVDIASRNTIYF
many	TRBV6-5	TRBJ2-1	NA	TGTGCCAGCGGTCGGAATAAAAGGTTCTTC	CASGRNKRFF
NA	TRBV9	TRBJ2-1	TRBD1	TGTGCCAGCAGCCGGACAGGGAGCTCCTACAATGAGCAGTTCTTC	CASSRTGSSYNEQFF
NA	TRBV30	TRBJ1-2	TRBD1	TGTGCCTGGGGGACAGGGGGCGGCTACACCTTC	CAWGTGGGYTF
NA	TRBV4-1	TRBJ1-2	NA	TGCGCCAGCAGCCAAGAGCAGGGCAACTATGGCTACACCTTC	CASSQEQGNYGYTF
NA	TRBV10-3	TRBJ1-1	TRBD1	TGTGCCATCAGTGGGACCGGACAGGGAGTTCCTGAAGCTTTCTTT	CAISGTGQGVPEAFF
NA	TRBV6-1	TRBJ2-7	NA	TGTGCCAGCAGTGAAGGGAGGGGAGGCGAGCAGTACTTC	CASSEGRGGEQYF
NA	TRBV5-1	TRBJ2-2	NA	TGCGCCAGCAGCGAAGGGGCAGCGAACACCGGGGAGCTGTTTTTT	CASSEGAANTGELFF
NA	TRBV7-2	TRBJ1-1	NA	TGTGCCAGCAGCGGGGGACCGATGAACACTGAAGCTTTCTTT	CASSGGPMNTEAFF
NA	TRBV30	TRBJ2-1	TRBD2	TGTGCCTGGAGTTACGAGCGGGGATCGCCCCTGGGGTACAATGAGCAGTTCTTC	CAWSYERGSPLGYNEQFF
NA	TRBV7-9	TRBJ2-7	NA	TGTGCCAGCTCTGGCTTATCCTACGAGCAGTACTTC	CASSGLSYEQYF
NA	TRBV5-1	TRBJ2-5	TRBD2	TGCGCCAGCAGCTTAGGCGGGAGGGTCCAAGAGACCCAGTACTTC	CASSLGGRVQETQYF
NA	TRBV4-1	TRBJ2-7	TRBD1	TGCGCCAGCAGCCTAGGACAGGGGGCCTACGAGCAGTACTTC	CASSLGQGAYEQYF
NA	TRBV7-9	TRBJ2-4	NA	TGTGCCAGCAGCTTAGAGGTCAATAAGGGAGACATTCAGTACTTC	CASSLEVNKGDIQYF
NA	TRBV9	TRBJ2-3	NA	TGTGCCAGCAGCGTAAGTGAAGGGTTCACAGATACGCAGTATTTT	CASSVSEGFTDTQYF
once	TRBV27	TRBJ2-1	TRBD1	TGTGCCAGCAGTTTATCACAGGGGTCTCCTGAGCAGTTCTTC	CASSLSQGSPEQFF
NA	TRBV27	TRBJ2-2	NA	TGTGCCAGCAGTTTATTTTTAGTAGACACCGGGGAGCTGTTTTTT	CASSLFLVDTGELFF
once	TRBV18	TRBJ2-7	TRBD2	TGTGCCAGCTCACCTGCTAGCGGGAGGGCCAGCTCCTACGAGCAGTACTTC	CASSPASGRASSYEQYF
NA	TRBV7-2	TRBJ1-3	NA	TGTGCCAGCAGCTTACAGGGCTTCTCTGGAAACACCATATATTTT	CASSLQGFSGNTIYF
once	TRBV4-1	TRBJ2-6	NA	TGCGCCAGCAGCCAAGGTGGGGCCAACGTCCTGACTTTC	CASSQGGANVLTF
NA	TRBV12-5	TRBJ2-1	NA	TGTGCTAGTGGTTTGGACGGTCCGGGTGAGCAGTTCTTC	CASGLDGPGEQFF
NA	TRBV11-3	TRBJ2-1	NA	TGTGCCAGCAGCTTTCTAGCCGGGAGTGGATCCTACAATGAGCAGTTCTTC	CASSFLAGSGSYNEQFF
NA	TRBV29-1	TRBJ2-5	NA	TGCAGCGTTGTTGCCGGGGATGGGAAGACCCAGTACTTC	CSVVAGDGKTQYF
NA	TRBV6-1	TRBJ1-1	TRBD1	TGTGCCAGCAGTGAAGTCGGGACAGGGTTTTTGAACACTGAAGCTTTCTTT	CASSEVGTGFLNTEAFF
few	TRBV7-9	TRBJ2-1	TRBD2	TGTGCCAGCAGCCCTGGGGGGGCTAGCGGGAGGAGGGCTGAGCAGTTCTTC	CASSPGGASGRRAEQFF
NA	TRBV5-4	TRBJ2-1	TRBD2	TGTGCCAGCAGCTTGCCTCTAGCGGGAGAGAATGAGCAGTTCTTC	CASSLPLAGENEQFF
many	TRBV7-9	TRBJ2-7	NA	TGTGCCAGCAGCTTTAGGGGGTCGAGCTCCTACGAGCAGTACTTC	CASSFRGSSSYEQYF
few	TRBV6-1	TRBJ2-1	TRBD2	TGTGCCAGCAGTAATCCCCTAGCGGGAGACGATGAGCAGTTCTTC	CASSNPLAGDDEQFF
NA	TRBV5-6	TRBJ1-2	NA	TGTGCCAGCAGAGCTACTTCCCGGACGGGCGAGAATGGCTACACCTTC	CASRATSRTGENGYTF